The T cell receptor beta chain described here comes from a study of T cell responses to AZD1222 COVID-19 vaccine. This CDR3 is built from 14 residues. V gave up 1 base and J gave up 6 bases, with 13 bases separating them. CDR1 and CDR2 from the germline V gene are SGHDN and FVKESK. Sequencing used immunoSEQ multiplex PCR; TCRdb keeps in-frame clones, though not all of them. The sample records about 150,000 clones, around 90% being singletons. This specimen consisted of peripheral blood, obtained on day 0 of AZD1222 vaccination. The receptor's source is an adult in good health. This chain joins TRBV14 and TRBJ2-7, with D perhaps TRBD2 (5 bases). CDR3 in DNA: TGTGCCAGCAGCCAAGTAGGAGGTTCAGGCGAGCAGTACTTC. Protein product: CASSQVGGSGEQYF.